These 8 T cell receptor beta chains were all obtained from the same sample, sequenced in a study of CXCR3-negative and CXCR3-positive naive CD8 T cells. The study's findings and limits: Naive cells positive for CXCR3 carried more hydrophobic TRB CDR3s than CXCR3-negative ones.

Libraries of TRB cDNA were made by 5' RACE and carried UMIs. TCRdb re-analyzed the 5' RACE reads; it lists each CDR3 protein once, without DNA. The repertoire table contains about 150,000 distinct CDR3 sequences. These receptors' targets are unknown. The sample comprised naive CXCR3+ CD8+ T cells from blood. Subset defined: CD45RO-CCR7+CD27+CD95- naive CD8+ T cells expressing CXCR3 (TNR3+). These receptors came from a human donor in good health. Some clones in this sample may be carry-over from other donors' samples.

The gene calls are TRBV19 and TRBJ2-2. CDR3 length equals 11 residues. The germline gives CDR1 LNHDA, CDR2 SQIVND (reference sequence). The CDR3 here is CASHRDGELFF. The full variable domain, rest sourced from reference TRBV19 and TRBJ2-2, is DGGITQSPKYLFRKEGQNVTLSCEQNLNHDAMYWYRQDPGQGLRLIYYSQIVNDFQKGDIAEGYSVSREKKESFPLTVTSAQKNPTAFYLCASHRDGELFFGEGSRLTVL.

CDR3 in amino acids: CASSQGLAYEQYF. The chain joins TRBV4-1 to TRBJ2-7; absent DNA, TCRdb's TRBD2 call cannot be checked. The CDR3 runs to 13 residues. CDR1 is MGHRA and CDR2 is YSYEKL in the germline V gene.

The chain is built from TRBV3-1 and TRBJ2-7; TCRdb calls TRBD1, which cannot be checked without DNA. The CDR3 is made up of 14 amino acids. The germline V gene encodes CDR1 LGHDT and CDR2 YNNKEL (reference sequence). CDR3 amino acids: CASSRADRVYEQYF.

The CDR3 loop reads CSARDLTGGTYSGNTIYF. The chain uses TRBV20-1 and TRBJ1-3; TCRdb indicates TRBD1, and absent DNA this call remains unverified. Germline V gene data show CDR1 as DFQATT and CDR2 as SNEGSKA (reference sequence). This CDR3 is built from 18 residues.

The CDR3 loop is CASSPRTSGSLVRETQYF. The chain couples TRBV4-2 to TRBJ2-5; TCRdb picks TRBD2, but there is no DNA to check that call. Germline V CDR1 and CDR2: LGHNA, YNFKEQ. This CDR3 has 18 amino acids.

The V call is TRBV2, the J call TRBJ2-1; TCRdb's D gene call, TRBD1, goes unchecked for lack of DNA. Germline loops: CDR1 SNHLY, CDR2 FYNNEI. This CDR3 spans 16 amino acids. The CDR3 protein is CASSGSGTGVYNEQFF.

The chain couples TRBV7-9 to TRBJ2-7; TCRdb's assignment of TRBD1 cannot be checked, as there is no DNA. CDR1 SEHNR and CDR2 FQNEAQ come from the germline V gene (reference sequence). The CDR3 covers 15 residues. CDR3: CASSLGQGARYEQYF. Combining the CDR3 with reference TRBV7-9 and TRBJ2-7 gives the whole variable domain DTGVSQNPRHKITKRGQNVTFRCDPISEHNRLYWYRQTLGQGPEFLTYFQNEAQLEKSRLLSDRFSAERPKGSFSTLEIQRTEQGDSAMYLCASSLGQGARYEQYFGPGTRLTVT.

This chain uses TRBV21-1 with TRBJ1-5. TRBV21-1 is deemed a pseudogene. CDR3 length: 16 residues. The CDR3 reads CASGRVGDNPNQPQHF.